This TCR beta chain originates from a study of blood T cell repertoires in COVID-19. CDR1 is SGHDN and CDR2 is FVKESK in the germline V gene. The CDR3 runs to 14 residues. V lost 2 bases to trimming and J lost 7 bases, with 14 bases between them. Only in-frame clones appear in the TCRdb table, and some are missing; sequencing was by immunoSEQ multiplex PCR. Among tens of thousands of clones, 80% to 90% were seen once, and the ten largest hold 3.5% to 4%. The specimen was PBMCs or T cells enriched from blood (not recorded which). The gene calls are TRBV14 and TRBJ1-2; no clear D gene. The clonotype originates from a woman between 35 and 50 years old with acute COVID-19. The CDR3 sequence is CASSQTLEGSGYTF. Written as DNA, the CDR3 is TGTGCCAGCAGCCAAACGCTGGAGGGCAGTGGCTACACCTTC.